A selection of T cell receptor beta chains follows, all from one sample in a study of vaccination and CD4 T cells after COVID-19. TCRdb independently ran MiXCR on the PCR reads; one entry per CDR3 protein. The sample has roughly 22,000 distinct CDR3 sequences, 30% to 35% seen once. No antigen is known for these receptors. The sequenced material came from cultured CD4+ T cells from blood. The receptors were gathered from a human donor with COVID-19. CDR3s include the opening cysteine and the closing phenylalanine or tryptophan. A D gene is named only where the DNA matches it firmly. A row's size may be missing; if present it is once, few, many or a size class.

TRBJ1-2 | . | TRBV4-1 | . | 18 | TGCGCCAGCAGCCCCCCCGCAGATCTGAATCTCGCCAACTATGGCTACACCTTC | CASSPPADLNLANYGYTF
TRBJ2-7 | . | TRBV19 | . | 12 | TGTGCCAGTAGTAACGAAAGGTACGAGCAGTACTTC | CASSNERYEQYF
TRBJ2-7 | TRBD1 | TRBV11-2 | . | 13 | TGTGCCAGCAGCTTAGGGGACAGCTACGAGCAGTACTTC | CASSLGDSYEQYF
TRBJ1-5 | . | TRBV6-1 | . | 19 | TGTGCCAGCAGTGAAATTGGGGAAAGGGGGAGAGTTAGCAATCAGCCCCAGCATTTT | CASSEIGERGRVSNQPQHF
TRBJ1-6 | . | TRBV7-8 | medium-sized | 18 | TGTGCCAGCAGCTTAAACAGAAAGCCGAACATCTATAATTCACCCCTCCACTTT | CASSLNRKPNIYNSPLHF
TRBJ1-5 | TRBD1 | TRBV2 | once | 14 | TGTGCCAGCAGCACAGGACAGGGCAATCGGCCCCAGCATTTT | CASSTGQGNRPQHF
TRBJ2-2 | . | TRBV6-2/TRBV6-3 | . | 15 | TGTGCCAGCAGGAGGGATTTTTCGAACACCGGGGAGCTGTTTTTT | CASRRDFSNTGELFF
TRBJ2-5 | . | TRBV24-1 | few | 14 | TGTGCCACCAGTACTGATAACAGGCGAGAGACCCAGTACTTC | CATSTDNRRETQYF
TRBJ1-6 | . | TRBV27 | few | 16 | TGTGCCAGCAGTTTATTGGGGAGCTCCTATAATTCACCCCTCCACTTT | CASSLLGSSYNSPLHF
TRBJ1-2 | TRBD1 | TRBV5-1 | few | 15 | TGCGCCAGCAGCGCTCTGACAGGGAGCGTATATGGCTACACCTTC | CASSALTGSVYGYTF
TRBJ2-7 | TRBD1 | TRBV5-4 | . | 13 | TGTGCCAGCAGCGCGACAGGGCGGGACGAGCAGTACTTC | CASSATGRDEQYF
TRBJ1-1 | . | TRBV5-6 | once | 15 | TGTGCCAGCAGCTTGAGCGGGGTTTGGGAGGTTGAGGCTTTCTTT | CASSLSGVWEVEAFF
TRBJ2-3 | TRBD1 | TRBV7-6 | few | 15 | TGTGCCAGCAGCTCAGGGACAGGGAGCACAGATACGCAGTATTTT | CASSSGTGSTDTQYF
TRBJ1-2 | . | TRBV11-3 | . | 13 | TGTGCCAGCAGCTTACACACTCCGGACGGCTACACCTTC | CASSLHTPDGYTF
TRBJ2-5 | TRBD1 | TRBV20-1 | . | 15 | TGCAGTGCTAGAGATCGGGACAGGGGCCAAGAGACCCAGTACTTC | CSARDRDRGQETQYF
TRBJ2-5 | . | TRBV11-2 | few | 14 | TGTGCCAGCAGCGGGGGTGTTTTGGGCGAGACCCAGTACTTC | CASSGGVLGETQYF
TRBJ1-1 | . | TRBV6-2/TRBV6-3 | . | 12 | TGTGCCAGCAGCGACCCGAGCACTGAAGCTTTCTTT | CASSDPSTEAFF
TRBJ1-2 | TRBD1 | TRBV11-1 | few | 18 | TGTGCCAGCAGCTTCGACCGACAGGGGGCTCAGTCTGACTATGGCTACACCTTC | CASSFDRQGAQSDYGYTF
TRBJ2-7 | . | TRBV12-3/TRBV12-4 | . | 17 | TGTGCCAGCAGTTCCCACCAAACGACAGGTAGCTCCTACGAGCAGTACTTC | CASSSHQTTGSSYEQYF
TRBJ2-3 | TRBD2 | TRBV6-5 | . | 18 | TGTGCCAGCAGTTACTCCTCACTAGCGGGGGTGGGCACAGATACGCAGTATTTT | CASSYSSLAGVGTDTQYF
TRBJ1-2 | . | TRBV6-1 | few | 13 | TGTGCCAGCAATCCCCCGGGGGCCGGCGGCTACACCTTC | CASNPPGAGGYTF
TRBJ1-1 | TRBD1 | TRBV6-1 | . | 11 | TGTGCCAGCACCCAGGGGGTAGCAGCTTTCTTT | CASTQGVAAFF
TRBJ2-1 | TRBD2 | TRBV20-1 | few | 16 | TGCAGTGCTAGAGATGGAGCTAGCGGGGGAAACAATGAGCAGTTCTTC | CSARDGASGGNNEQFF
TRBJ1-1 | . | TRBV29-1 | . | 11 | TGCAGCACAGTAGACAACACTGAAGCTTTCTTT | CSTVDNTEAFF
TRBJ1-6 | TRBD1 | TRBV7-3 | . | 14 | TGTGCCAGCAGCCTGACAGGGGCGGACTCACCCCTCCACTTT | CASSLTGADSPLHF
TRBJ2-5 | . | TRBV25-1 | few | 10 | TGTGCCAGCAGTTCTATGACCCAGTACTTC | CASSSMTQYF
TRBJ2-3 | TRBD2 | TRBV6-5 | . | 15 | TGTGCCAGCAGTTACCTAGCGGGGGGTACAGATACGCAGTATTTT | CASSYLAGGTDTQYF
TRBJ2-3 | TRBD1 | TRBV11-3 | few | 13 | TGTGCCAGCAAGGGGGCCACCACAGATACGCAGTATTTT | CASKGATTDTQYF
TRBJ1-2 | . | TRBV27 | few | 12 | TGTGCCAGCAGTTCAGGGTCCTATGGCTACACCTTC | CASSSGSYGYTF
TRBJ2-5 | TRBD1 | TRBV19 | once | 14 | TGTGCCAGTAGCCAGGGACAGGGAAGTGGGACCCAGTACTTC | CASSQGQGSGTQYF
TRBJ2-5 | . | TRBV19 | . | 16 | TGTGCCAGTAGCACACATTCAAGGGCAGTCCAAGAGACCCAGTACTTC | CASSTHSRAVQETQYF
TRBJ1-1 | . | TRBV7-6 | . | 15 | TGTGCCAGCAGCTTAGTCGGGGGAGTCGGCACTGAAGCTTTCTTT | CASSLVGGVGTEAFF
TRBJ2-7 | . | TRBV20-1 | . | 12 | TGCAGTGCTAACGGGGAATCCTACGAGCAGTACTTC | CSANGESYEQYF
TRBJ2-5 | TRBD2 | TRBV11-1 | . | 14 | TGTGCCAGCAGCTTGGCGGGGGGAGGGGAGACCCAGTACTTC | CASSLAGGGETQYF
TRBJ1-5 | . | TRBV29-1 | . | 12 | TGCAGCGTTCGGAGGGCGGGTCAGCCCCAGCATTTT | CSVRRAGQPQHF
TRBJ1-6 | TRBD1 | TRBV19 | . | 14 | TGTGCCAGCCGGACAGGGATTGACAATTCACCCCTCCACTTT | CASRTGIDNSPLHF
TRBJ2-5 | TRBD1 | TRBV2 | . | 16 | TGTGCCAGCAGGCTAAGGACAGGGTCCGTCCAAGAGACCCAGTACTTC | CASRLRTGSVQETQYF